What follows is one T cell receptor beta chain and its context. The data originate from a study of blood T cell repertoires in COVID-19. Study information: Donors in the United States, Italy and Spain gave samples during acute or convalescent COVID-19.

TCRdb keeps only in-frame clones here, not all; method: immunoSEQ multiplex PCR. The table includes 90,000 to 100,000 clones, approximately 84% detected once. The clonotype was recovered from a woman aged 55-69 years with acute or convalescent COVID-19. Sequencing used peripheral blood.

The CDR3 sequence: CASSLTGRTEAFF. CDR3 nucleotides: TGTGCCAGCAGCTTGACAGGGAGGACTGAAGCTTTCTTT. The rearrangement uses TRBV7-3 and TRBJ1-1, with 7 nucleotides matching TRBD1. The CDR3 length is 13 residues. Trimming took 3 bases from V and 5 from J; bases not matched to a gene: 3. Germline V gene data show CDR1 as SGHTA and CDR2 as FQGTGA.